This is a list of T cell receptor beta chains from one sample in a study of T cell responses to AZD1222 COVID-19 vaccine. Produced via immunoSEQ multiplex PCR; TCRdb's table is partial and in-frame only. The sample has more than 120,000 clones, about 90% seen once. The sample here was peripheral blood, taken 28 days after the second AZD1222 dose. The source is an adult who received the AZD1222 COVID-19 vaccine. Each CDR3 is given with its conserved first and last residue. D genes are given only for firm matches. Only part of the rows carry a size: once, few, many, or a class if the clone is expanded.

TRBJ1-2,-,-,TRBV28,TGTGCCAGCAGTTTCCACCGGCTTGGCAGGCCGTATGATGGCTACACCTTC,CASSFHRLGRPYDGYTF
TRBJ1-1,-,-,TRBV24-1,TGTGCCACCAGTGATTCCTCAAGTAGCACTGAAGCTTTCTTT,CATSDSSSSTEAFF
TRBJ2-2,TRBD2,once,TRBV4-1,TGCGCCAGCAGCCAAGAACGAGGACTAGCGGGGGGCGACACCGGGGAGCTGTTTTTT,CASSQERGLAGGDTGELFF
TRBJ2-5,-,-,TRBV18,TGTGCCAGCTCACCACCGAGGTCTGGGGGCGTCATATTAGAGACCCAGTACTTC,CASSPPRSGGVILETQYF
TRBJ2-5,TRBD2,-,TRBV7-3,TGTGCCAGCAGCCTATCGGGAGGGCGGATTCAAGAGACCCAGTACTTC,CASSLSGGRIQETQYF
TRBJ2-5,-,-,TRBV7-2,TGTGCCAGCAGCTTAGGACAGCAAGAGACCCAGTACTTC,CASSLGQQETQYF
TRBJ1-5,-,-,TRBV5-6,TGTGCCAGCAGCCAAGCTGTATCTCAGGGATATCAGCCCCAGCATTTT,CASSQAVSQGYQPQHF
TRBJ1-2,-,once,TRBV2,TGTGCCAGCAGTGGCGGGGCCGGATATGGCTACACCTTC,CASSGGAGYGYTF
TRBJ2-1,-,-,TRBV4-3,TGCGCCAGCAGCCAAGATGAGGGGTCTCGCTCCTACAATGAGCAGTTCTTC,CASSQDEGSRSYNEQFF
TRBJ1-2,-,-,TRBV29-1,TGCAGCGTTTATCAGGGGTCTCAGTATGGCTACACCTTC,CSVYQGSQYGYTF
TRBJ2-1,TRBD2,once,TRBV18,TGTGCCAGCTCACCACGGGAGGGGCAGGATGAGCAGTTCTTC,CASSPREGQDEQFF
TRBJ1-5,TRBD1,-,TRBV11-2,TGTGCCAGCAGCTTGACAGGGGGCAATCAGCCCCAGCATTTT,CASSLTGGNQPQHF
TRBJ1-4,-,-,TRBV5-1,TGCGCCAGCAGCGCTTCCACCGGGACCTTAGTGTTTTTT,CASSASTGTLVFF
TRBJ1-2,-,once,TRBV7-2,TGTGCCAGCAGCTGGGGACATCCCCCGGTGAACTATGGCTACACCTTC,CASSWGHPPVNYGYTF
TRBJ1-4,TRBD1,-,TRBV30,TGTGCCTGGGCGGGACAGGGGTTTAAGAAACTGTTTTTT,CAWAGQGFKKLFF
TRBJ2-2,-,-,TRBV4-2,TGTGCCAGCAGCCAAGAAGTTTTCCGGGGAGGCTCAGGGAACACCGGGGAGCTGTTTTTT,CASSQEVFRGGSGNTGELFF
TRBJ2-1,TRBD2,-,TRBV19,TGTGCCAGTAGTGGGGGACTAGCGGGAGGAGTGAATGAGCAGTTCTTC,CASSGGLAGGVNEQFF
TRBJ2-3,TRBD2,-,TRBV29-1,TGCAGCGTCCCCCTGTATGGGACTAGCGGTAGCACAGATACGCAGTATTTT,CSVPLYGTSGSTDTQYF
TRBJ1-5,-,-,TRBV27,TGTGCCAGCAGTGGATTTGGCAATCAGCCCCAGCATTTT,CASSGFGNQPQHF
TRBJ1-5,-,-,TRBV7-2,TGTGCCAGCAGCTTAGTAGGGGCCCCCAATCAGCCCCAGCATTTT,CASSLVGAPNQPQHF